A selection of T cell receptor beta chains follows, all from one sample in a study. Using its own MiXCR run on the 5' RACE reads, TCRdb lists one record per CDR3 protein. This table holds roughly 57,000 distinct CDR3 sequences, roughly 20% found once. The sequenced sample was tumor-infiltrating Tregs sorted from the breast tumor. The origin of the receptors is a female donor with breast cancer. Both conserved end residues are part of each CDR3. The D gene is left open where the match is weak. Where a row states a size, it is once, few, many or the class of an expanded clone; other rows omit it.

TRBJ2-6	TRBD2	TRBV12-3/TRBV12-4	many	TGTGCCAGCAGTTGGAGCGGGAGGGCCTTTGGGGCCAACGTCCTGACTTTC	CASSWSGRAFGANVLTF
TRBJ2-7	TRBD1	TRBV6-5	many	TGTGCCAGCAGTTCGACAGGGACGGGGTCCTACGAGCAGTACTTC	CASSSTGTGSYEQYF
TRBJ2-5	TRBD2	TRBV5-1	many	TGCGCCAGCAGCTTGGGGGGACTAGCGGAACAAGAGACCCAGTACTTC	CASSLGGLAEQETQYF
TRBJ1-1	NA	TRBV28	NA	TGTGCCAGCAGTCCAACCGGGACAAGGGTTCCTGAAGCTTTCTTT	CASSPTGTRVPEAFF
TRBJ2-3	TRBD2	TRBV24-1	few	TGTGCCACCAGGAGAGCGGGAGGGCCCGCAGATACGCAGTATTTT	CATRRAGGPADTQYF
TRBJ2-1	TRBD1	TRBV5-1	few	TGCGCCAGCAGCTCCGGACAGGGGAAGAATGAGCAGTTCTTC	CASSSGQGKNEQFF
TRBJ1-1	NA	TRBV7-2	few	TGTGCCAGCAGCTCCTATCAGAGGGACACTGAAGCTTTCTTT	CASSSYQRDTEAFF
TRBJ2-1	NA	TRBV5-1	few	TGCGCCAGCAGCACCGGGGCCTACAATGAGCAGTTCTTC	CASSTGAYNEQFF
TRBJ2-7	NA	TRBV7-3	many	TGTGCCAGTATTTACGAGCAGTACTTC	CASIYEQYF
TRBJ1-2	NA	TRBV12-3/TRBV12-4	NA	TGTGCCAGCAGTTTGGGACTCCCTAACTATGGCTACACCTTC	CASSLGLPNYGYTF
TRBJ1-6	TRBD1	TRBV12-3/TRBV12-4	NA	TGTGCCAGCAGGAAAGGGACAGGGGTCTCTGGGTCACCCCTCCACTTT	CASRKGTGVSGSPLHF
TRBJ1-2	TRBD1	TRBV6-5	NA	TGTGCCAGCAGTTCAAAAAGGACAGGGCATCGTGGCTACACCTTC	CASSSKRTGHRGYTF
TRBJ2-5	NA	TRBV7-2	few	TGTGCCAGCAGCTTAGGGGGACAACAAGAGACCCAGTACTTC	CASSLGGQQETQYF
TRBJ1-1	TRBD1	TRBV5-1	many	TGCGCCAGCAGGCGACAGGGGAGTCACACTGAAGCTTTCTTT	CASRRQGSHTEAFF
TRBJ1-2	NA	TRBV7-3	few	TGTGCCAGCAGCTTAATGGCAGGTGGGGGCTACACCTTC	CASSLMAGGGYTF
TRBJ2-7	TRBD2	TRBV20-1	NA	TGCAGTGCTACGGGACTAGCGGGCTTCCCTTCCCACGAGCAGTACTTC	CSATGLAGFPSHEQYF
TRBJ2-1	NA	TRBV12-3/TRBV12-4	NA	TGTGCCAGCAGCCTCCGGGTTAGCGCGAACAATGAGCAGTTCTTC	CASSLRVSANNEQFF
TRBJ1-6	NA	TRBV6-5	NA	TGTGCCAGCAGTCTCGTAAAGAGCTCCTATAATTCACCCCTCCACTTT	CASSLVKSSYNSPLHF
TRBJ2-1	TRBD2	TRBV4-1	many	TGCGCCAGCAGCCAGACCCACGGTCGGGCTAGCGGGAGGGGCGATGAGCAGTTCTTC	CASSQTHGRASGRGDEQFF
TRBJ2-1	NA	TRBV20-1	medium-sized	TGCAGTGCTCTCCGAACTGAGCAGTTCTTC	CSALRTEQFF
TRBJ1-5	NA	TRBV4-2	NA	TGTGCCAGCAGCCGAGAAGTTGAGACACTCCAGCATTTT	CASSREVETLQHF
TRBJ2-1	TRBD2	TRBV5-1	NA	TGCGCCAGCAGCTTGGGTGGACTAGCGGGAGGCAATGAGCAGTTCTTC	CASSLGGLAGGNEQFF
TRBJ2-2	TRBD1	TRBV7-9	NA	TGTGCCAGCAGCTTAGCGTCCGGGACAGGGTCCGGGGAGCTGTTTTTT	CASSLASGTGSGELFF
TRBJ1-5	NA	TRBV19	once	TGTGCCAGTAGTATTAACCCTAGGGCGCCCCAGCATTTT	CASSINPRAPQHF
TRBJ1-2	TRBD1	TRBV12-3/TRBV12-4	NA	TGTGCCAGCAGGCGACAGGGAATGGAACGGGATGGCTACACCTTC	CASRRQGMERDGYTF
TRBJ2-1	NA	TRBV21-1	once	TGTGCCAGCAGCAAAGTGGGACAGAGAAATGAGCAGTTCTTC	CASSKVGQRNEQFF
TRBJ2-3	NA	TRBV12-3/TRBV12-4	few	TGTGCCAGCAGCGCTACCGCGGGACTGAACCCGGATACGCAGTATTTT	CASSATAGLNPDTQYF
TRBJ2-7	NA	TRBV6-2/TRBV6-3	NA	TGTGCCAGCAGTTACTCATCCGACTACCCCTCCTACGAGCAGTACTTC	CASSYSSDYPSYEQYF
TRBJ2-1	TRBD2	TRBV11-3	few	TGTGCCAGCAGCTCTGTTACTAGCGGGGCCTCCCGGAATGAGCAGTTCTTC	CASSSVTSGASRNEQFF
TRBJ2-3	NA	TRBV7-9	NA	TGTGCCAGCAGGCCGGGTCTCGGGGGTAAGAGAACAGATACGCAGTATTTT	CASRPGLGGKRTDTQYF
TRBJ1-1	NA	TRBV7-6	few	TGTGCCAGCAGCCCACAGAATTCGAACACTGAAGCTTTCTTT	CASSPQNSNTEAFF
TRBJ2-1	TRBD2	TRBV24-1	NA	TGTGCCACCAGTGACGACCTCGGGACTAGCGGGAGTAGGAATGAGCAGTTCTTC	CATSDDLGTSGSRNEQFF
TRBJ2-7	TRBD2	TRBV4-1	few	TGCACCAGCAGAACGGGGACTAGCGGGAGCCCCTACGAGCAGTACTTC	CTSRTGTSGSPYEQYF